This T cell receptor (beta chain) was documented in a study of blood T cell repertoires in COVID-19. Study-wide background: Sites across the United States, Italy and Spain contributed samples from acute and convalescent COVID-19. T cells, B-cell-depleted T cells, or PBMCs supplied cDNA or gDNA.

This clone was seen only once. Original analysis: Reference gene primer amplification yielded estimated nucleated cell counts. Some clones are missing from TCRdb's copy, which holds only in-frame ones; the method was immunoSEQ multiplex PCR. V, J and clone size were drawn from that table, and D and trimming were deduced from the DNA. The sample consists of around 200,000 clones, 84% of them appearing once. With 8 bases clipped from V and 6 bases from J, the junction kept 9 bases outside the gene matches. Looked up from germline, CDR1 is SGHAT and CDR2 is FQNNGV. The CDR3 consists of 16 residues. The TCR comes from a woman of 80 years or more with active or convalescent COVID-19. Sequences were obtained from peripheral blood. The chain has TRBV11-2 and TRBJ2-2; 13 bases map to TRBD2. As DNA, the CDR3 is TGTGCCAGCGGACCTACTAGCGGGGGGGCGTCCGGGGAGCTGTTTTTT. Its translation: CASGPTSGGASGELFF.